The table lists the clone carrying this TCR beta chain with a few counts. These data originate in a study of T cells in Graves' hyperthyroidism and ophthalmopathy. The source material, RNA transcripts, was used to amplify TCR beta CDR3 regions. First-round RT-PCR with HTBI primers amplified the TCR CDR3 region. One entry per CDR3 protein results from TCRdb running MiXCR on the multiplex PCR reads. This table holds approximately 370,000 distinct CDR3 sequences, 17% found once. Uncontrolled infections, other autoimmune diseases, pregnancy or lactation led to exclusion of patients. Orbital computed tomography, thyroid ultrasound, serum thyroxine and TRAb, and clinical symptoms together informed the diagnoses. From approximately 9.5 ml of fresh peripheral blood, PBMCs were isolated. The sample was blood. The receptor was isolated from a woman aged 25 to 39 with Graves' hyperthyroidism that later progressed to Graves' ophthalmopathy.

The chain's CDR3 is CASSIVASGRPGETQYF. The DNA of the CDR3 is TGTGCCAGTAGTATCGTGGCTAGCGGGAGGCCCGGAGAGACCCAGTACTTC. J is TRBJ2-5 and V is TRBV19; 11 bases fit TRBD2. J gave up 4 bases and V 3 bases, and 10 bases lay outside the gene matches. Per the germline V gene, CDR1 is LNHDA and CDR2 is SQIVND (reference sequence). The CDR3 is 17 residues long.